This entry describes one T cell receptor beta chain. This sample is drawn from a study of beta chain features in type 1 diabetes. The study reverse transcribed the entire isolated RNA, so it sequenced expressed TCRB transcripts. This table comes from immunoSEQ multiplex PCR, and its TCRdb copy is limited to in-frame clones, with some not included. Of 200,000 to 250,000 clones detected, approximately 11% appear once; the ten largest clones hold 1% to 1.5%. Germline V CDR1 and CDR2: MDHEN, SYDVKM. This CDR3 comprises 13 residues. The germline V and J ends were trimmed by 6 bases and 3 bases, with 10 bases remaining between them.

The rearrangement joins TRBV28 to TRBJ2-3; D unresolved. The sample taken for sequencing was central memory CD4+ T cells from blood. This receptor was obtained from a man between 18 and 35 years old in good health. This CDR3 reads CASSRVITDTQYF. In DNA, the CDR3 is TGTGCCAGCAGCCGCGTGATAACAGATACGCAGTATTTT.